The T cell receptor (beta chain) described here comes from a study of T cell repertoires in cytomegalovirus infection. TCRdb reanalysed the reads using MiXCR and keeps one entry per CDR3 protein. The data contain approximately 500,000 distinct CDR3 sequences, about 15% of them seen just once; the ten biggest clones take up under 30%. Of note for this clonotype: Given a much more abundant clone one base away, this may be a read error.

The germline CDR1 and CDR2 sequences are GTSNPN and SVGIG (reference sequence). This CDR3 spans 15 amino acids. This receptor was obtained from a human donor in good health (CMV status not recorded). Some clones in this sample may be carry-over from other donors' samples. Input material: CD8+ T cells from PBMCs. The gene calls are TRBV30 and TRBJ1-1; 9 nucleotides match TRBD1. DNA for the CDR3: TGTGCCTGGAGTGTCCCCGACAGGGGGAACTCTGAAGCTTTCTTT. This encodes CAWSVPDRGNSEAFF.